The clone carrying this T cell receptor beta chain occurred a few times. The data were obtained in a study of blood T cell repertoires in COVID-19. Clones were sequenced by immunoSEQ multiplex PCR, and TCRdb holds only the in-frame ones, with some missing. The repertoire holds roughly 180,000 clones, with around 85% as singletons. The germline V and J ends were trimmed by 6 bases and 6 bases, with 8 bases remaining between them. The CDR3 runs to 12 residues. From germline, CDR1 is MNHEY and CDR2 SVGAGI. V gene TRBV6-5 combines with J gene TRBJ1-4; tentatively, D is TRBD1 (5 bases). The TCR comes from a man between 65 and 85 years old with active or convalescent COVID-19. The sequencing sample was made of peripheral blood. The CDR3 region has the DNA TGTGCCAGCAGGCAACAGGATGAAAAACTGTTTTTT. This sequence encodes CASRQQDEKLFF.